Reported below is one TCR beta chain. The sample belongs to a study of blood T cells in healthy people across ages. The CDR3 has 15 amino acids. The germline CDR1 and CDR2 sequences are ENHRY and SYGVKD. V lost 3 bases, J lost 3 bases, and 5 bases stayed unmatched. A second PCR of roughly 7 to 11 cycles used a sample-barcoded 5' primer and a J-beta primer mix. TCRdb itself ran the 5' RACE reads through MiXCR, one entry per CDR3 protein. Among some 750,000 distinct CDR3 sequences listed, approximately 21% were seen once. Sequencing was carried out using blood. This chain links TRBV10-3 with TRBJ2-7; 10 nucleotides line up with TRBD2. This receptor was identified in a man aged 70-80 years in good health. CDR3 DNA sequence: TGTGCCATCAGTGAAAAACTAGCGGGGAACTACGAGCAGTACTTC. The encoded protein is CAISEKLAGNYEQYF.